This section outlines one TCR beta chain sequence together with its context. This entry belongs to a study of blood T cell repertoires in COVID-19. Study in general: Researchers got acute and convalescent COVID-19 samples from the United States, Italy and Spain. Nucleic acid was either cDNA or gDNA, and it came from T cells, B-cell-depleted T cells, or PBMCs.

Original data processing: Amplifying reference gene primers gave estimates of nucleated cell counts. This table comes from immunoSEQ multiplex PCR, and its TCRdb copy is limited to in-frame clones, with some not included. V and J calls and clone size are as listed in that table; D and trimming were resolved from the DNA. Here the sample spans 250,000 to 300,000 clones, 80% to 90% being singletons. Germline V gene data show CDR1 as MNHEY and CDR2 as SVGAGI. V trimming: 2 bases; J trimming: 5 bases; junction bases outside the gene matches: 5. This CDR3 has 15 residues. The sequenced material came from peripheral blood. The genes are TRBV6-5 and TRBJ1-4, with 7 bases that match TRBD1. The sequence was obtained from a woman aged 70-85 years with acute or convalescent COVID-19. As DNA, the CDR3 is TGTGCCAGCAGTTACGACACACAGGGGAATGAAAAACTGTTTTTT. This codes for CASSYDTQGNEKLFF.